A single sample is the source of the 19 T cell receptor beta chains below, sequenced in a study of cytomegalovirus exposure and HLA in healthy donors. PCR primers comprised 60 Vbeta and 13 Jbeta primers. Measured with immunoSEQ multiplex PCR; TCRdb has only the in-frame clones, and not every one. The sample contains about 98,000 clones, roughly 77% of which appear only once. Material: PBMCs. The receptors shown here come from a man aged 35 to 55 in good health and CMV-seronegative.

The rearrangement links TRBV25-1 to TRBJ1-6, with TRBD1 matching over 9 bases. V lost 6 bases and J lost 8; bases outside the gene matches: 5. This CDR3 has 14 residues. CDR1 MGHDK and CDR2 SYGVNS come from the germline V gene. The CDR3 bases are TGTGCCAGCAGAGGAACAGGGGGCGATTCACCCCTCCACTTT. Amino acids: CASRGTGGDSPLHF.

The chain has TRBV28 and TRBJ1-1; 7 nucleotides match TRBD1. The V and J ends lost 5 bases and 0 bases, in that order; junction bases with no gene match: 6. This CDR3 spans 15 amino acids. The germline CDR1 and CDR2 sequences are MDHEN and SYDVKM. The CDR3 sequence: CASSPRQGVNTEAFF. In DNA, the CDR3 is TGTGCCAGCAGTCCGAGACAGGGCGTGAACACTGAAGCTTTCTTT.

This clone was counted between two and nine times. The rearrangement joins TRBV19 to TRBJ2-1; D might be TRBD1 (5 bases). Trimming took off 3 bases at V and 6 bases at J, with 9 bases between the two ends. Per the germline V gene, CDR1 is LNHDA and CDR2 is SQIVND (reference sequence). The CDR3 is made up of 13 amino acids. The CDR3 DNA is TGTGCCAGTAGTATTTCCAGGGTCAATGAGCAGTTCTTC. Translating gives CASSISRVNEQFF.

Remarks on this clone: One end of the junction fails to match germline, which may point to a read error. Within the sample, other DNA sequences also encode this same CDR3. CDR3 sequence reads: CASSHRFLLGATNEKLFF. Written as DNA, the CDR3 is TGCGCCAGCAGCCACCGATTTTTGCTGGGCGCAACCAATGAAAAACTGTTTTTT. J is TRBJ1-4 and V is TRBV4-3; D not resolved. CDR3 length: 18 residues. CDR1 LGHNA and CDR2 YSLEER come from the germline V gene.

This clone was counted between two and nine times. The CDR3 is CATTLAGGTKNIQYF. CDR3 nucleotide sequence: TGTGCCACCACACTAGCGGGCGGCACCAAAAACATTCAGTACTTC. The gene calls are TRBV2 and TRBJ2-4; 9 nucleotides line up with TRBD2. The germline gives CDR1 SNHLY, CDR2 FYNNEI. This CDR3 is built from 15 residues. The V segment lost 10 bases and the J segment 2 bases; nucleotides outside the gene matches: 9.

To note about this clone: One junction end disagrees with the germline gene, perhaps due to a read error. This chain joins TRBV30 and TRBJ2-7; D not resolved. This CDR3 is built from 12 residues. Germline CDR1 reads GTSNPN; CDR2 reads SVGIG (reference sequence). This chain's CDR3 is CAWSVSSYERYF. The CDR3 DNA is TGTGCCTGGAGTGTATCTTCCTACGAGCGGTACTTC.

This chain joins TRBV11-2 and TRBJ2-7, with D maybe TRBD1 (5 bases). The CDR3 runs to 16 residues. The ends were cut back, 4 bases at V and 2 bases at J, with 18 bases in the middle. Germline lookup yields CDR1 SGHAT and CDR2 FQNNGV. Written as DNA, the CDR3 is TGTGCCAGCAGCTCGGCTATTAGGGGATCGGCCTACGAGCAGTACTTC. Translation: CASSSAIRGSAYEQYF.

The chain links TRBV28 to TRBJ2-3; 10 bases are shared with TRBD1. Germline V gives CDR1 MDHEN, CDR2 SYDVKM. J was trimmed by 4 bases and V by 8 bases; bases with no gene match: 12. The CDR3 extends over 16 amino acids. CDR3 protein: CASSLTGGQGADTQYF. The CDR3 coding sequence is TGTGCCAGCTCCCTGACCGGAGGACAGGGGGCAGATACGCAGTATTTT.

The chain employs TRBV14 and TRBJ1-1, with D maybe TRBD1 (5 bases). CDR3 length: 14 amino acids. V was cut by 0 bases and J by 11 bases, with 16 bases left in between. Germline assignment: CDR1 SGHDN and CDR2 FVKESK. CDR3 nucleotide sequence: TGTGCCAGCAGCCAAGAGAGGTCGGGGGGTCTCGCTTTCTTT. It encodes CASSQERSGGLAFF.

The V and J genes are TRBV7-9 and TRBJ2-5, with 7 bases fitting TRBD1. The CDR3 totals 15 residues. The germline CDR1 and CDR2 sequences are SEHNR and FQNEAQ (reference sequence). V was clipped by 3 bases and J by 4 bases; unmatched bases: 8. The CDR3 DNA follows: TGTGCCAGCAGCTTTCCTCGTTCAGGGGGAGAGACCCAGTACTTC. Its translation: CASSFPRSGGETQYF.

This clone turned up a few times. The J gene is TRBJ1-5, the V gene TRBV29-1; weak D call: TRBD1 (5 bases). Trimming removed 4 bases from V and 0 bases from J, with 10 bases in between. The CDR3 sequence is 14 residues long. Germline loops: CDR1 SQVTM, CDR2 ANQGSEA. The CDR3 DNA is TGCAGCGTTGTAGCAGGGAATAGCAATCAGCCCCAGCATTTT. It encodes CSVVAGNSNQPQHF.

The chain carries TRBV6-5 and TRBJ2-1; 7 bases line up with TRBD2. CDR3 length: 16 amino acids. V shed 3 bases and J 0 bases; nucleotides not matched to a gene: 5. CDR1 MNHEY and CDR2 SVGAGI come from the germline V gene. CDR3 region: CASSYLPGGSYNEQFF. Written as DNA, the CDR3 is TGTGCCAGCAGTTATCTGCCGGGGGGCTCCTACAATGAGCAGTTCTTC.

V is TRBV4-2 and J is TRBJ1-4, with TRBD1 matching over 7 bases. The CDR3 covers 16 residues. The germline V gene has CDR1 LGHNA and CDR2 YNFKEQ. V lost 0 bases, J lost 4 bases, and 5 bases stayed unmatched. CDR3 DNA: TGTGCCAGCAGCCAAGAAGGTCCAGGGGGTAATGAAAAACTGTTTTTT. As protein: CASSQEGPGGNEKLFF.

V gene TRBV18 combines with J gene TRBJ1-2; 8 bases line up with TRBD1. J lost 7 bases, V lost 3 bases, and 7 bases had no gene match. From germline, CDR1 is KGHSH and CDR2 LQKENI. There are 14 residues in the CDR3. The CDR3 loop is CASSPDRAAGGYTF. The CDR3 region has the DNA TGTGCCAGCTCACCGGACAGGGCCGCTGGTGGCTACACCTTC.

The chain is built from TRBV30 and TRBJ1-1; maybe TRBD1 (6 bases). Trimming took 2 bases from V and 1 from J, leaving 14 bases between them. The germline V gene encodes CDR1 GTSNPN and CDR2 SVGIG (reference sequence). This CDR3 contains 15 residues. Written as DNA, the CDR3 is TGTGCCTGGAGTCCTCCCGGGACAAAGAACACTGAAGCTTTCTTT. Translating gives CAWSPPGTKNTEAFF.

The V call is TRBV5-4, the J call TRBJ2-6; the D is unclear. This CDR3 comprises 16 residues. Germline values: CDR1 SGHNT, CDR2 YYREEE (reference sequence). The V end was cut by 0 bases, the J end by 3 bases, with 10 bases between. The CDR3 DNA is TGTGCCAGCAGCTTGGGAGGCAAAATTGGGGCCAACGTCCTGACTTTC. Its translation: CASSLGGKIGANVLTF.

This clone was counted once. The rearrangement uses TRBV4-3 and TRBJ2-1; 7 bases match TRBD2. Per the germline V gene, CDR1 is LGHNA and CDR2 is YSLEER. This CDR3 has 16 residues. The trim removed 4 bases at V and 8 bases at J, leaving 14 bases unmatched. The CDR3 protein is CASSPRGSGTWDEQFF. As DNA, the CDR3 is TGCGCCAGCAGCCCCCGGGGAAGCGGGACCTGGGATGAGCAGTTCTTC.

CDR3 DNA sequence: TGTGCCAGCAGCGCGGAGGGGACAGCTTCCTACGAGCAGTACTTC. This translates into CASSAEGTASYEQYF. This chain links TRBV5-5 with TRBJ2-7; TRBD1 might be the D (7 bases). The CDR3 sequence is 15 residues long. Germline CDR1 is SGHKS and CDR2 is YYEKEE (reference sequence). Trimming cost V 4 bases and J 1 base, with 15 bases left between them.

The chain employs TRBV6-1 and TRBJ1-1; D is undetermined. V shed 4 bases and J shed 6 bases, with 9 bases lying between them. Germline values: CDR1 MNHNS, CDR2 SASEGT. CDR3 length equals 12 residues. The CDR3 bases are TGTGCCAGCAGTGCGGAGGGTCCTGAAGCTTTCTTT. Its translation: CASSAEGPEAFF.